This T cell receptor (beta chain) was obtained from a study of CD8+ T cells in alopecia areata. RNA extraction and reverse transcription yielded cDNA as sequencing template. Measured with immunoSEQ multiplex PCR; TCRdb has only the in-frame clones, and not every one. The sample has some 170,000 clones; roughly 63% are singletons. The germline V gene encodes CDR1 SGHDT and CDR2 YYEEEE. The ends were cut back, 5 bases at V and 5 bases at J, with 17 bases in the middle. The length of the CDR3 is 15 residues. Treatment denoted: oral pan-JAK inhibitor, 5-10 mg twice daily. The investigators collected lesional scalp punch biopsies and peripheral blood from alopecia areata patients. The researchers isolated CD4+ and CD8+ T cells from PBMCs by sorting.

J is TRBJ2-4 and V is TRBV5-6; D tentatively fits TRBD1 or TRBD2 (5 bases each). Source: CD4+ T cells sorted from blood, taken at approximately week 60, from a patient treated with tofacitinib. The receptor was isolated from a human donor with alopecia areata. Here the CDR3 reads CASSTIGTSQNIQYF. In DNA, the CDR3 is TGTGCCAGCAGTACGATCGGGACGTCCCAAAACATTCAGTACTTC.